A single TCR beta chain is shown here with its context. Its antigen specificity is not known. No quality values exist for individual bases; no much larger clone is one base distant. These data come from a study of blood T cell repertoires in COVID-19 (dated by TCRdb to between 2020 and 2021). Regarding the complete study: The collaborator samples originated in the United States, Italy and Spain and spanned the acute and convalescent phases of COVID-19. The prospective study material was composed of cDNA or gDNA derived from T cells, B-cell-depleted T cells, or PBMCs. The sample metadata nearly always contained a de-identified subject ID, COVID-19 status, age in years and sex. Deeply sampled blood TCRbeta repertoires from subjects exposed to, actively infected with, or recovered from COVID-19 were included in the dataset. A freely available public database, intended as a resource for researchers studying the immune response to SARS-CoV-2, is where the repertoires were released. Samples were obtained from the ongoing ImmuneRACE study (first 160 participants) and from roughly 1,300 subjects provided by 6 global collaborators. Where available, HLA class I and class II types were taken from metadata supplied by the sample provider and were not determined by assay-based typing.

Participants in the prospective study were enrolled through a virtual design, were aged 18 to 89 years, and lived in some 24 United States geographic areas. In the prospective study, participants were assigned to cohorts based on the clinical history participants reported in a screening survey and a study questionnaire. For ImmuneRACE Cohort 3, a participant was defined as recovered based on two consecutive negative NP/OP PCR tests, clearance by a healthcare professional, or resolution of symptoms. Each participant in the prospective study had whole blood, serum and a nasopharyngeal or oropharyngeal swab collected by mobile phlebotomists. Additional blood draws and questionnaires over an approximately 2-month period could optionally be provided by prospective study participants. Before DNA extraction, blood samples from the prospective study were shipped at room temperature or frozen. The study at large found these results: The quantity of clinical and demographic metadata differed by source and by participant and was supplied without curation.

Counted from cysteine to phenylalanine, this CDR3 has 17 amino acids. Solely the CDR3 DNA is kept, with 51 bases framed from the first base. The immunoSEQ Assay, a bias-controlled multiplex PCR, was used to amplify TCRbeta CDR3 regions from genomic DNA. The authors processed their data as follows. Within the assay, amplification of reference gene primers was used to estimate how many nucleated cells each sample contained. To quantify the absolute abundance of each unique TCRbeta CDR3 rearrangement, sequence reads were collapsed and filtered. For each sample, productive Simpson clonality was calculated as the square root of Simpson's diversity index across productive rearrangements. In TCRdb, the immuneACCESS table is reduced to in-frame sequences with V and J assigned. These tables do not hold every clone; where another copy was compared, an unresolved V gene accounts for under half, and the others remain unexplained. From that table come the V and J calls and clone size; the DNA was used to work out D and trimming. The sample includes approximately 300,000 clones, with about 90% observed a single time. The leading ten clones occupy approximately 6% of the sample.

Sample: PBMCs or T cells enriched from blood (not recorded which). The chain employs TRBV12-2 and TRBJ1-2; the table's D call TRBD1 went unverified against the DNA. TRBV12-2 counts as a pseudogene. The origin of this receptor is a woman aged 25-40 years who had recovered from COVID-19. CDR3 loop: CASRFPDRGRISYGYTF. The nucleotide sequence reads as follows: TGTGCAAGTCGCTTTCCGGACAGGGGGCGAATCTCCTATGGCTACACCTTC.